This T cell receptor (beta chain) was sequenced in a study of T-cell reconstitution after alpha-beta-depleted transplantation in children. General study points: Some patients' high day-60 TCRbeta diversity was attributed to recipient cells surviving conditioning.

As for this clonotype: Antigen: not known.

This sample's TCRbeta library carried unique molecular identifier barcodes. MiXCR, run by TCRdb on the PCR reads, gives a single entry per CDR3 protein. The sample consists of around 670,000 distinct CDR3 sequences, less than 15% of them appearing once. Germline CDR1 is ENHRY and CDR2 is SYGVKD. The CDR3 covers 11 residues. V was trimmed by 10 bases and J by 5 bases, leaving 9 bases between them. Here the sequenced sample was PBMCs, taken before TCRalphabeta/CD19-depleted stem cell transplant. The TCR sequence derives from a girl aged 2 to 9 with congenital amegakaryocytic thrombocytopenia, due to receive a stem cell transplant. V is TRBV10-3 and J is TRBJ2-1, with D uncertain. The CDR3: CASAMDNEQFF. In DNA, the CDR3 is TGTGCCAGCGCCATGGACAATGAGCAGTTCTTC.